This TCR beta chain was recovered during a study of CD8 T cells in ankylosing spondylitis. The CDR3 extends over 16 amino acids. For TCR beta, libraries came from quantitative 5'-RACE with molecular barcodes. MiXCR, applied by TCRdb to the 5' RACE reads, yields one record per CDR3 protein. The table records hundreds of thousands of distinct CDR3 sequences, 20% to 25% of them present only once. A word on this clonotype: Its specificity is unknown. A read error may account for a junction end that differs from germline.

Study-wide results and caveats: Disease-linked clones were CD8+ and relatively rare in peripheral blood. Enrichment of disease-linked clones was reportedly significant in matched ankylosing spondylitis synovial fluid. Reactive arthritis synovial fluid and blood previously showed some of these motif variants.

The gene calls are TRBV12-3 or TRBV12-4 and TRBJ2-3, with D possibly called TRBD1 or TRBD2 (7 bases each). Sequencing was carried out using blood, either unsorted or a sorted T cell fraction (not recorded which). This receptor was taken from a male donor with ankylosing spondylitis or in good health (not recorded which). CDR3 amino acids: CASSLDPAGQSHTQYF. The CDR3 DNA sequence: TGTGCCAGCAGCTTAGACCCAGCGGGACAGTCCCATACGCAGTATTTT.